This TCR beta chain was sequenced during a study of T-cell reconstitution after alpha-beta-depleted transplantation in children. Unique molecular identifiers featured in how the TCRbeta library was prepared. TCRdb independently ran MiXCR on the PCR reads; one entry per CDR3 protein. The table includes 200,000 or so distinct CDR3 sequences, under 8.5% detected once. Study-level findings and limits: From surviving recipient T cells and thymic progenitors came the high day-60 TCRbeta diversity observed in some patients. Expanded graft clones, several hundred of them, were reportedly the source of alpha-beta T cells about two months after transplant.

This clonotype has ten or more counts. Its antigen remains unidentified. The CDR3 has 14 amino acids. V lost 6 bases and J lost 5, with 14 bases in between. The sample was PBMCs, taken before TCRalphabeta/CD19-depleted stem cell transplant. V usage is TRBV12-3 or TRBV12-4 and J usage is TRBJ1-5; D may be TRBD1 (5 bases). The receptor was derived from a boy aged 2 to 9 with acute lymphoblastic leukemia, due to receive a stem cell transplant. The CDR3 region is CASRGTLGDQPQHF. Written as DNA, the CDR3 is TGTGCCAGCAGGGGGACGCTAGGCGATCAGCCCCAGCATTTT.